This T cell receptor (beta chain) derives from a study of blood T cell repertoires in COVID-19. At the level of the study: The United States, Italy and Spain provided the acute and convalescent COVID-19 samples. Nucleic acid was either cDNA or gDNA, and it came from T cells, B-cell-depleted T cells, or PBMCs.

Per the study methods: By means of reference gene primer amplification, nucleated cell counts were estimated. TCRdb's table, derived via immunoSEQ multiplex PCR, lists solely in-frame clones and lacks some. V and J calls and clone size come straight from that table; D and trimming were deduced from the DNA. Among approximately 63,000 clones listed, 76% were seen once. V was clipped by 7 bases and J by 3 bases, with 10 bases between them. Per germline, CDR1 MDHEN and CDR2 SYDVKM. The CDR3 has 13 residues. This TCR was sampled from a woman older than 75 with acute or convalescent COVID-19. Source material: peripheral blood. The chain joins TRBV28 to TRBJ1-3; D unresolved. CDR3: CASTPSGGNTIYF. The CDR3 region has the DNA TGTGCCAGCACCCCCTCGGGTGGAAACACCATATATTTT.